This T cell receptor (beta chain) was found in a study of T cell repertoires in cytomegalovirus infection. Study at large: Public TCR beta signatures indicated both CMV infection and matching HLA type. Regarding the study as a whole: HLA-C-restricted CMV clonotypes gave the most frequent clonotype in two of eight donors.

MiXCR, applied by TCRdb to the reads, yields one record per CDR3 protein. The sample shows 150,000 to 200,000 distinct CDR3 sequences, about an eighth of them seen only once. The sample holds many counts of this clonotype. Its antigen is not identified. Trimming cost V 3 bases and J 0 bases, with 9 bases left between them. This CDR3 contains 14 residues. This clonotype was obtained from a human donor in good health (CMV status not recorded). Some clones in this sample may be carry-over from other donors' samples. Sequencing input: PBMCs. This sequence joins TRBV12-3 or TRBV12-4 and TRBJ2-7; no clear D gene. This CDR3 reads CASSLNQFSYEQYF. Written as DNA, the CDR3 is TGTGCCAGCAGTTTGAATCAGTTCTCCTACGAGCAGTACTTC.